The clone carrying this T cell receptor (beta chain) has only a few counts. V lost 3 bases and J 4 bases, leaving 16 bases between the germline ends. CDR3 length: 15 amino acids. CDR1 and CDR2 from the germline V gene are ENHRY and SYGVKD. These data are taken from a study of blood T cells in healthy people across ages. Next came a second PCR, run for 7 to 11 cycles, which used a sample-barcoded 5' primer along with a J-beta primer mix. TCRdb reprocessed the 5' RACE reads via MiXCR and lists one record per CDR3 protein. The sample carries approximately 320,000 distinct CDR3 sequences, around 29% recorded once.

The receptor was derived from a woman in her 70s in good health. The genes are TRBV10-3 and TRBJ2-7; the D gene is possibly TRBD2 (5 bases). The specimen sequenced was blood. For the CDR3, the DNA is TGTGCCATCAGTGATGCAACCGAAACGGGATACGAGCAGTACTTC. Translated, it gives CAISDATETGYEQYF.